This is a list of T cell receptor beta chains from one sample in a study of blood T cell repertoires in COVID-19. The method was immunoSEQ multiplex PCR; TCRdb's version includes in-frame clones alone and lacks a portion of them. The top ten clones hold approximately 5% of a sample with roughly 86,000 clones, about 89% of them seen once. Sequencing was carried out using peripheral blood. These receptors came from a man between 45 and 60 years old with active or convalescent COVID-19. Both conserved end residues are part of each CDR3. The D gene is left open where the match is weak. Size is omitted from some rows. Given values are once, few, many or a class for expanded clones.

CDR3 protein,CDR3 DNA,clone size,V gene,CDR3 length,J gene,D gene
CASSRGTGGGETQYF,TGTGCCAGCAGTCGGGGGACAGGGGGTGGTGAGACCCAGTACTTC,-,TRBV6-5,15,TRBJ2-5,TRBD1
CASSIDKGARGYTF,TGTGCCAGTAGTATAGATAAGGGGGCGCGAGGCTACACCTTC,once,TRBV19,14,TRBJ1-2,TRBD1
CASSEVYSSYNSPLHF,TGTGCCAGCAGTGAAGTGTACAGCTCCTATAATTCACCCCTCCACTTT,-,TRBV2,16,TRBJ1-6,-
CASSLAGEGIQYF,TGTGCCAGCAGCTTAGCAGGAGAGGGCATTCAGTACTTC,-,TRBV11-2,13,TRBJ2-4,-
CASSLSGGGYGYTF,TGTGCCAGCAGTTTATCAGGGGGCGGCTATGGCTACACCTTC,-,TRBV27,14,TRBJ1-2,TRBD1
CASSLALGNRGETQYF,TGTGCCAGCAGCTTAGCGCTAGGTAACAGGGGAGAGACCCAGTACTTC,few,TRBV7-9,16,TRBJ2-5,TRBD1
CATSDSQGLDEKLFF,TGTGCCACCAGTGATTCACAGGGTCTCGATGAAAAACTGTTTTTT,-,TRBV24-1,15,TRBJ1-4,-
CASSPQRTGIETGELFF,TGTGCCAGCAGTCCTCAACGAACGGGGATTGAAACCGGGGAGCTGTTTTTT,-,TRBV6-4,17,TRBJ2-2,-
CASSIENEQFF,TGTGCCAGTTCAATTGAGAATGAGCAGTTCTTC,-,TRBV19,11,TRBJ2-1,-
CASSLDWKQYF,TGTGCCAGCAGCCTCGACTGGAAGCAGTATTTT,-,TRBV9,11,TRBJ2-3,-
CASSQSPTGYPQHF,TGCGCCAGCAGTCAATCCCCGACAGGGTATCCCCAGCATTTT,-,TRBV23-1,14,TRBJ1-5,TRBD1
CASSLARTSGTSTDTQYF,TGCGCCAGCAGCTTGGCCCGGACTAGCGGGACTAGCACAGATACGCAGTATTTT,-,TRBV5-1,18,TRBJ2-3,TRBD2
CASSSGQLAKNIQYF,TGTGCCAGCAGCTCGGGACAGTTAGCCAAAAACATTCAGTACTTC,-,TRBV6-6,15,TRBJ2-4,TRBD1
CASGGQGGGYTF,TGTGCTAGTGGCGGACAGGGGGGTGGCTACACCTTC,-,TRBV12-5,12,TRBJ1-2,TRBD1
CASSQEVGGASSEQFF,TGCGCCAGCAGCCAAGAGGTGGGCGGGGCCTCCAGTGAGCAGTTCTTC,few,TRBV4-1,16,TRBJ2-1,-
CASSLATGGSGANVLTF,TGTGCCAGCAGTTTAGCCACAGGGGGCTCTGGGGCCAACGTCCTGACTTTC,few,TRBV28,17,TRBJ2-6,TRBD1
CASSREAGGNSPLHF,TGTGCCAGCAGCCGAGAGGCAGGTGGTAATTCACCCCTCCACTTT,-,TRBV14,15,TRBJ1-6,-
CSLGQGSGEAFF,TGCAGCCTCGGACAGGGGTCGGGTGAAGCTTTCTTT,-,TRBV29-1,12,TRBJ1-1,TRBD1
CASRRGGPGTDTQYF,TGTGCCAGCAGGAGGGGGGGGCCCGGCACAGATACGCAGTATTTT,-,TRBV6-5,15,TRBJ2-3,-
CASKGQGLNYGYTF,TGTGCCAGCAAGGGACAGGGGCTTAACTATGGCTACACCTTC,-,TRBV2,14,TRBJ1-2,TRBD1
CASSLQGLDSEKLFF,TGTGCCAGCAGCTTACAGGGGCTGGATTCTGAAAAACTGTTTTTT,once,TRBV14,15,TRBJ1-4,TRBD1
CASSQTSGGPGETQYF,TGTGCCAGCAGCCAGACTAGCGGGGGGCCGGGAGAGACCCAGTACTTC,once,TRBV3-1/TRBV3-2,16,TRBJ2-5,TRBD2
CASRALAGGTNEQFF,TGCGCCAGCAGGGCACTAGCGGGGGGTACGAATGAGCAGTTCTTC,-,TRBV5-1,15,TRBJ2-1,TRBD2
CASSRGGSVYEQYF,TGTGCCAGCAGTAGGGGGGGGTCCGTCTACGAGCAGTACTTC,-,TRBV25-1,14,TRBJ2-7,-
CASSPDRGPSYEQYF,TGTGCCAGCAGTCCCGACAGGGGTCCCTCCTACGAGCAGTACTTC,-,TRBV6-5,15,TRBJ2-7,TRBD1
CASSFNRVSISEYSNQPQHF,TGTGCCAGCAGTTTTAACAGGGTATCCATATCGGAATATAGCAATCAGCCCCAGCATTTT,-,TRBV28,20,TRBJ1-5,-
CASSVDREETQYF,TGTGCCAGCAGTGTCGACCGGGAAGAGACCCAGTACTTC,once,TRBV2,13,TRBJ2-5,-
CASRPTGTATLSTQYF,TGTGCCAGCAGACCTACAGGAACCGCCACCCTGTCGACCCAGTACTTC,-,TRBV6-2/TRBV6-3,16,TRBJ2-5,-
CATSDSHKQGWTDEQFF,TGTGCCACCAGTGATTCGCATAAACAGGGGTGGACGGATGAGCAGTTCTTC,-,TRBV24-1,17,TRBJ2-1,TRBD1
CASSRTSGLAGGVGQETQYF,TGTGCCAGCAGCCGTACCTCTGGACTAGCGGGGGGGGTTGGCCAAGAGACCCAGTACTTC,-,TRBV5-4,20,TRBJ2-5,TRBD2
CASSEDYSPGELFF,TGCGCCAGCAGCGAGGACTACAGCCCCGGGGAGCTGTTTTTT,-,TRBV5-1,14,TRBJ2-2,-
CASSPGGGQSSTF,TGTGCCAGCTCCCCAGGGGGCGGACAGAGCTCCACCTTC,-,TRBV2,13,TRBJ1-2,TRBD1
CASSMQGGSGGYTF,TGTGCCAGTAGTATGCAGGGCGGATCGGGTGGCTACACCTTC,-,TRBV19,14,TRBJ1-2,-
CASSIIRDRDSNEQFF,TGTGCCAGTAGTATAATACGGGACAGGGACAGCAATGAGCAGTTCTTC,-,TRBV19,16,TRBJ2-1,TRBD1
CASSLVGTGSYNEQFF,TGTGCCAGCAGCTTGGTGGGGACAGGGTCCTACAATGAGCAGTTCTTC,-,TRBV5-6,16,TRBJ2-1,TRBD1
CASSPSTGERQETQYF,TGCGCCAGCAGCCCGTCGACAGGTGAACGGCAAGAGACCCAGTACTTC,-,TRBV4-1,16,TRBJ2-5,-
CASSVGTLQETQYF,TGTGCCAGCAGCGTAGGGACATTACAAGAGACCCAGTACTTC,-,TRBV9,14,TRBJ2-5,-
CASSQEGQGGYPYEQYF,TGCGCCAGCAGCCAGGAAGGACAGGGGGGCTACCCCTACGAGCAGTACTTC,-,TRBV4-3,17,TRBJ2-7,TRBD1
CASSLVQVQGNIQYF,TGTGCCAGCAGTTTGGTCCAAGTCCAGGGCAACATTCAGTACTTC,-,TRBV28,15,TRBJ2-4,-
CASSLTRGADEKLFF,TGTGCCAGCAGCTTAACACGGGGGGCGGATGAAAAACTGTTTTTT,-,TRBV7-6,15,TRBJ1-4,-
CASSQEGEVSGNTIYF,TGTGCCAGCAGCCAAGAGGGAGAGGTCTCTGGAAACACCATATATTTT,-,TRBV3-1/TRBV3-2,16,TRBJ1-3,-
CASSDSRVDAKNIQYF,TGTGCCAGCAGTGATAGCAGGGTTGATGCCAAAAACATTCAGTACTTC,-,TRBV2,16,TRBJ2-4,-